The rows below give T cell receptor beta chains drawn from one sample of a study of tumor-infiltrating lymphocytes in primary liver carcinoma. TCRdb processed the multiplex PCR reads anew with MiXCR; each CDR3 protein has one entry. Seen here are around 210,000 distinct CDR3 sequences, around three fifths observed once, and the top ten hold approximately 7%. Sequencing input: peripheral blood. Every receptor here comes from a woman aged 55-69 years with primary liver carcinoma and hepatitis B virus infection. Both conserved end residues are part of each CDR3. The order of the fields is V gene, D gene, J gene, clone size, CDR3 DNA, CDR3 protein. D genes are given only for firm matches. Expanded clones are given a class, and other clones once, few, many or no size at all.

>TRBV6-1|.|TRBJ2-7|many
TGTGCCACCGAATCCTCGTCCAACTCCTACGAGCAGTACTTC
CATESSSNSYEQYF
>TRBV12-3/TRBV12-4|TRBD2|TRBJ2-1|.
TGTGCCAGCAAACCGGGACCAGCGGGGTCCAATGAGCAGTTCTTC
CASKPGPAGSNEQFF
>TRBV5-5|.|TRBJ1-5|.
TGTGCCAGCAGCTTGGGGCCCCGGGAGTCAAATCAGCCCCAGCACTTT
CASSLGPRESNQPQHF
>TRBV11-3|.|TRBJ1-2|once
TGTACCAGCAGCCAAACGGATAGGGGCTACACCTTC
CTSSQTDRGYTF
>TRBV11-2|TRBD2|TRBJ2-1|.
TGTGCCATCTCAAGGACTAGCGGGAGTTACAATGAACAGTTCTTC
CAISRTSGSYNEQFF
>TRBV11-2|TRBD1|TRBJ2-1|.
TGTGCCAGTAGCTTAACCCACGGGCAGGGGTACAGGGGTGAGCAGTCCTTC
CASSLTHGQGYRGEQSF
>TRBV11-2|.|TRBJ2-2|.
TGTGCCAGCCGACCCCTAAGGGGCTGGGAAAACACCAGGGAGCTGTTTTTT
CASRPLRGWENTRELFF
>TRBV14|TRBD2|TRBJ2-1|.
TGTGCCAGCAGCATTCGGACTAGCAGGACCTACAATGAGCAGTTCTTC
CASSIRTSRTYNEQFF
>TRBV5-6|.|TRBJ2-2|.
TGTGCCAGCAGCTTGACGAGAGCCGGGGAGCTGTTGTTT
CASSLTRAGELLF
>TRBV10-3|TRBD1|TRBJ1-1|few
TGTGCCATCAGCTCCGGGACAGGGACTTTAATGAACACTGAAGCTTTCTTT
CAISSGTGTLMNTEAFF
>TRBV6-2/TRBV6-3|TRBD2|TRBJ2-3|.
TGTGCCATCCCGACTAGCGGGAGATTAGGTACGCAGTATTTT
CAIPTSGRLGTQYF
>TRBV6-1|.|TRBJ1-2|many
TGTGCCAGCAGTGGAACAGGGCCCCTCTATGGCTACACCTTC
CASSGTGPLYGYTF
>TRBV11-3|.|TRBJ1-1|.
TGTGCCAGCAGCCCTAGGGGATGGGAGGTTCTCACTTTCTTT
CASSPRGWEVLTFF
>TRBV18|.|TRBJ2-5|.
TGTGCCAGCTCACCAACCAGGCTAGAGACCCAGTACTTC
CASSPTRLETQYF
>TRBV6-6|.|TRBJ2-7|many
TGTGCCAGCAGTCGAAGGCCCTTCTACGAGCAGTACTTC
CASSRRPFYEQYF
>TRBV7-9|.|TRBJ1-4|.
TGTGACAGCAGCTTAGGAGTAGGATCAATTAATGAAAAACTGTTTTTT
CDSSLGVGSINEKLFF